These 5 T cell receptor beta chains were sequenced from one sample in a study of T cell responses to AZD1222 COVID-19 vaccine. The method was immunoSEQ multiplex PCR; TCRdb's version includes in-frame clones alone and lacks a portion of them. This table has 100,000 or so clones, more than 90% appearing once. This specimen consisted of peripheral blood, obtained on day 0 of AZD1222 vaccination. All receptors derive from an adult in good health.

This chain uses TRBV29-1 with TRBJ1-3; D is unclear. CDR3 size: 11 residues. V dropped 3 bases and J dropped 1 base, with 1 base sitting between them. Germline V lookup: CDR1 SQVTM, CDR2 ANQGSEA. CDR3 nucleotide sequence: TGCAGCGTTGATTCTGGAAACACCATATATTTT. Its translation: CSVDSGNTIYF.

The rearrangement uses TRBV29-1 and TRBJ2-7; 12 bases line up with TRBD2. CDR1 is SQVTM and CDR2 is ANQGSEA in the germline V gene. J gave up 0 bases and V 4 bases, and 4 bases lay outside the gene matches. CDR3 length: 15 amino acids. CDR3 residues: CSVGTSGTSSYEQYF. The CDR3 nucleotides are TGCAGCGTTGGGACTAGCGGGACGAGCTCCTACGAGCAGTACTTC.

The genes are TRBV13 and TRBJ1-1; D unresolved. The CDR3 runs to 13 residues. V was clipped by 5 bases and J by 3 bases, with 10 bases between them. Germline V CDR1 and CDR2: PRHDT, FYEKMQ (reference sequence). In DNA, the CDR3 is TGTGCCAGCAGCGCCGACTCGGACACTGAAGCTTTCTTT. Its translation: CASSADSDTEAFF. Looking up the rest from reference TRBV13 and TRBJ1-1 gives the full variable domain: AAGVIQSPRHLIKEKRETATLKCYPIPRHDTVYWYQQGPGQDPQFLISFYEKMQSDKGSIPDRFSAQQFSDYHSELNMSSLELGDSALYFCASSADSDTEAFFGQGTRLTVV.

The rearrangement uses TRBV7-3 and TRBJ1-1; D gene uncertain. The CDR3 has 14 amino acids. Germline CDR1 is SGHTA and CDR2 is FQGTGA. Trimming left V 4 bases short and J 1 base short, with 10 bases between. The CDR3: CASSWWPGNTEAFF. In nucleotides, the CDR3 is TGTGCCAGCAGCTGGTGGCCCGGGAACACTGAAGCTTTCTTT.

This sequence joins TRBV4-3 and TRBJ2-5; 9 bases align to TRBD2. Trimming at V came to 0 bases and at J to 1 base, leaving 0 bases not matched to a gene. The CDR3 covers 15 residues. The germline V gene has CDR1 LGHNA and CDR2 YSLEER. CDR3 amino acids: CASSQERGGQETQYF. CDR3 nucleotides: TGCGCCAGCAGCCAAGAGCGGGGGGGCCAAGAGACCCAGTACTTC.